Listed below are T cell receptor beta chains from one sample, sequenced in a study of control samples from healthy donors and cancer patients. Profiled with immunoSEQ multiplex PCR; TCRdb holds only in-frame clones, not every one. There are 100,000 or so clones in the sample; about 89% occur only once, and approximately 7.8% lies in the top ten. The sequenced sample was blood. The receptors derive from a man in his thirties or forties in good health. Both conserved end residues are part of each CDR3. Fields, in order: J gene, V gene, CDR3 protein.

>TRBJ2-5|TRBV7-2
CASSLTLTSGETQYF
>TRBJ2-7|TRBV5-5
CASSIEPGPTYEQYF
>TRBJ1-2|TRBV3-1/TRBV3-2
CASSQSRGIGGYTF
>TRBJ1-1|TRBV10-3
CAISFQENTEAFF
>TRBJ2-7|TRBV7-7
CASSLRRGASYEQYF
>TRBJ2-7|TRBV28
CASSLTWDREGKGEQYF
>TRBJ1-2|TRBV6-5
CASSFGQGDYGYTF
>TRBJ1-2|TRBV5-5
CASSLEVGTGNYGYTF
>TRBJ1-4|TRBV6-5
CASSYLNVGGGKLFF
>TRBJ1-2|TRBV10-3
CAISDLFTNYGYTF
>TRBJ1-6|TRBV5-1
CASSLAGRSPLHF
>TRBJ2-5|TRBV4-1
CASSSRTSGSGVETQYF
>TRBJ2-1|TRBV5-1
CASSSSRRTSEPFDEQFF
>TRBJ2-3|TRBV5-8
CASSLVLARLAGKDTQYF
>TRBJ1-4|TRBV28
CASSLVSRTGIFLLFF
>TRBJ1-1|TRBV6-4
CASSRDNLMNTEAFF
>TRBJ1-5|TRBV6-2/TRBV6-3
CASSYRLTGGIQHSNQPQHF
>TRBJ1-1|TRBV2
CASSVNRGNTEAFF
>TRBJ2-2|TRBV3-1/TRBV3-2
CASSQRGGATGELFF
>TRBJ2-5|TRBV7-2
CASSEGAQYF
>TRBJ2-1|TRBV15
CATSGMGFGRNEQFF
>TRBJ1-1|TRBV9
CASSGQGGNTEAFF
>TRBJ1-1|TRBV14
CASSQRSTGGQTEAFF
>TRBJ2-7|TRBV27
CASSLTGGVYEQYF
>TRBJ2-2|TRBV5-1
CASSFGLAGANTGELFF